This TCR beta chain was sequenced in a study of blood T cell repertoires in COVID-19. Study as a whole: Sites across the United States, Italy and Spain contributed samples from acute and convalescent COVID-19. T cells, B-cell-depleted T cells, or PBMCs supplied cDNA or gDNA.

This CDR3 has 15 residues. The V gene's germline CDR1 is MNHEY and CDR2 SMNVEV (reference sequence). The germline V and J ends were trimmed by 2 bases and 0 bases, with 10 bases remaining between them. Sequencing was performed with immunoSEQ multiplex PCR; in TCRdb, only in-frame clones are kept and a portion is missing. The repertoire holds about 370,000 clones, with around 90% as singletons. Sequenced material: peripheral blood. The chain recombines TRBV27 with TRBJ1-1; D might be TRBD1 (5 bases). The receptor's source is a man aged 18-30 years with active or convalescent COVID-19. CDR3 in DNA: TGTGCCAGCAGTTTAGGGGGGTCCATGAACACTGAAGCTTTCTTT. Amino acids: CASSLGGSMNTEAFF.